Listed here are 21 T cell receptor beta chains from one sample, sequenced in a study of T cell responses to AZD1222 COVID-19 vaccine. The method was immunoSEQ multiplex PCR; TCRdb's version includes in-frame clones alone and lacks a portion of them. The sample lists 100,000 to 150,000 clones, roughly nine tenths occurring once. Here the sequenced sample was peripheral blood, taken on day 0 of AZD1222 vaccination. These receptor sequences come from an adult in good health.

This chain connects TRBV5-8 to TRBJ2-1; D is ambiguous. Germline-derived CDR1 and CDR2 are SGHTS and YDEGEE. This CDR3 is built from 13 residues. Trimming pared 2 bases from V and 4 bases from J, leaving 7 bases between. CDR3 in DNA: TGTGCCAGCAGCTTAGGTCCTTACAATGAGCAGTTCTTC. It codes for CASSLGPYNEQFF.

The chain links TRBV6-6 to TRBJ1-6, with 8 bases identical to TRBD1. Germline-derived CDR1 and CDR2 are MNHNY and SVGAGI (reference sequence). The CDR3 sequence is 12 residues long. With V trimmed by 6 bases and J by 10 bases, 2 bases remained unmatched. CDR3 in amino acids: CASRDRDSPLHF. Here the CDR3 DNA reads TGTGCCAGCAGGGACAGGGACTCACCCCTCCACTTT.

The V call is TRBV18, the J call TRBJ2-5; TRBD2 matches at 9 bases. The CDR3 contains 20 residues. Per the germline V gene, CDR1 is KGHSH and CDR2 is LQKENI. V trimming: 4 bases; J trimming: 1 base; junction bases outside the gene matches: 19. The CDR3 region has the DNA TGTGCCAGCTCACAGCTCGAGACTAGCGGAAGCAAGACGCCCCAAGAGACCCAGTACTTC. Residues: CASSQLETSGSKTPQETQYF.

This clone was counted once. The chain joins TRBV4-1 to TRBJ1-2; perhaps TRBD1 as D (6 bases). Per germline, CDR1 MGHRA and CDR2 YSYEKL. The CDR3 runs to 11 residues. Trimming left V 3 bases short and J 10 bases short, with 9 bases between. The CDR3 loop reads CASSQTGLYTF. The CDR3 DNA follows: TGCGCCAGCAGCCAGACAGGACTCTACACCTTC.

The chain combines TRBV10-3 with TRBJ2-2; tentatively, D is TRBD1 or TRBD2 (5 bases each). From germline, CDR1 is ENHRY and CDR2 SYGVKD. This CDR3 contains 15 residues. Trimming shortened V by 3 bases and J by 6 bases, and 14 bases separated the two germline ends. CDR3 sequence reads: CAISEWDLGSGELFF. The CDR3 region has the DNA TGTGCCATCAGTGAATGGGACCTCGGGTCCGGGGAGCTGTTTTTT.

This clone was counted once. This chain connects TRBV5-5 to TRBJ1-2, with unresolved D. Germline CDR1 reads SGHKS; CDR2 reads YYEKEE (reference sequence). The CDR3 is made up of 14 amino acids. V was clipped by 3 bases and J by 5 bases, with 14 bases between them. DNA for the CDR3: TGTGCCAGCAGCTCACAGACGGAAGCTTATGGCTACACCTTC. It specifies CASSSQTEAYGYTF.

The V gene is TRBV5-1, the J gene TRBJ1-3, with 8 bases that match TRBD1. The CDR3 loop spans 19 amino acids. From germline, CDR1 is SGHRS and CDR2 YFSETQ. Trimming removed 3 bases from V and 0 bases from J; junction bases left unmatched: 14. The CDR3 sequence: CASSSSPGQALLSGNTIYF. CDR3 sequence (DNA): TGCGCCAGCAGCTCAAGCCCGGGACAGGCCCTCCTCTCTGGAAACACCATATATTTT.

Concerning this clone: Other DNA sequences in this sample translate to the same CDR3. This chain connects TRBV7-2 to TRBJ2-7; D gene unclear. Deletions cut 1 base from V and 4 bases from J, with 5 bases between. The germline CDR1 and CDR2 sequences are SGHTA and FQGNSA. The CDR3 runs 12 residues. Here the CDR3 reads CASSLVGYEQYF. The CDR3, as DNA: TGTGCCAGCAGCTTAGTTGGGTACGAGCAGTACTTC.

The gene calls are TRBV30 and TRBJ2-7; weak D call: TRBD1 (6 bases). Trimming took off 4 bases at V and 4 bases at J, with 14 bases between the two ends. Germline V gives CDR1 GTSNPN, CDR2 SVGIG (reference sequence). CDR3 size: 13 residues. The CDR3 sequence: CAWTRQALYEQYF. The CDR3 bases are TGTGCCTGGACCCGACAGGCTTTATACGAGCAGTACTTC.

CDR3 residues: CATNREGEQYF. In nucleotides, the CDR3 is TGTGCCACCAATCGGGAGGGCGAGCAGTACTTC. The rearrangement uses TRBV6-5 and TRBJ2-7, with TRBD2 matching over 8 bases. The CDR3 extends over 11 amino acids. The germline V gene encodes CDR1 MNHEY and CDR2 SVGAGI. The V gene end was trimmed by 10 bases and the J gene end by 6 bases; junction bases not matched to a gene: 5.

The chain employs TRBV29-1 and TRBJ2-3, with 7 nucleotides matching TRBD2. CDR1 and CDR2 (germline): SQVTM, ANQGSEA. The trim removed 5 bases at V and 0 bases at J, leaving 2 bases unmatched. The CDR3 runs to 13 residues. CDR3 sequence (DNA): TGCAGCGTTAGAGCGGGAAGCACAGATACGCAGTATTTT. It encodes CSVRAGSTDTQYF.

The chain is built from TRBV21-1 and TRBJ1-4. TRBV21-1 is deemed a pseudogene. The CDR3 is 18 residues long. CDR3 bases: TGTGCCAGCAGCTTCCCAGGGAGGAATCCCCCAACTAATGAAAAACTGTTTTTT. This codes for CASSFPGRNPPTNEKLFF.

This chain connects TRBV19 to TRBJ1-6; D uncertain. CDR1 LNHDA and CDR2 SQIVND come from the germline V gene (reference sequence). V gave up 8 bases and J gave up 10 bases, with 15 bases separating them. The CDR3 covers 13 residues. CDR3 protein: CASSERRRSPLHF. The CDR3 DNA is TGTGCCAGTTCTGAGCGGAGGAGATCACCCCTCCACTTT.

V is TRBV7-9 and J is TRBJ1-2; D is unresolved. The germline V gene encodes CDR1 SEHNR and CDR2 FQNEAQ (reference sequence). V was shortened by 1 base and J by 4 bases, with 4 bases between the two germline ends. The CDR3 runs 12 residues. CDR3 protein: CASSLVSYGYTF. CDR3 coding DNA: TGTGCCAGCAGCTTAGTCAGCTATGGCTACACCTTC.

This chain joins TRBV2 and TRBJ2-5; D assignment may be TRBD1 or TRBD2 (5 bases each). In germline, CDR1 is SNHLY, CDR2 FYNNEI. The CDR3 runs 15 residues. V lost 3 bases to trimming and J lost 0 bases, with 11 bases between them. This CDR3 reads CASSERDLYQETQYF. The CDR3 coding sequence is TGTGCCAGCAGTGAGAGGGACCTGTACCAAGAGACCCAGTACTTC.

This chain links TRBV5-1 with TRBJ2-1; TRBD1 matches at 7 bases. Trimming at V came to 0 bases and at J to 7 bases, leaving 4 bases not matched to a gene. The CDR3 extends over 14 amino acids. The germline gives CDR1 SGHRS, CDR2 YFSETQ. This CDR3 is CASSLGTGQNEQFF. The CDR3 coding sequence is TGCGCCAGCAGCTTGGGGACAGGTCAAAATGAGCAGTTCTTC.

The genes are TRBV6-5 and TRBJ1-6; 7 positions agree with TRBD1. CDR3 size: 15 residues. Germline CDR1 reads MNHEY; CDR2 reads SVGAGI. The V segment lost 5 bases and the J segment 6 bases; nucleotides outside the gene matches: 7. CDR3 coding DNA: TGTGCCAGCAGTACGACAGGGACGGTTAATTCACCCCTCCACTTT. Protein product: CASSTTGTVNSPLHF.

This clone was found once. This chain links TRBV19 with TRBJ2-7; D may be TRBD2 (6 bases). CDR1 and CDR2 from the germline V gene are LNHDA and SQIVND (reference sequence). V was clipped by 3 bases and J by 0 bases, with 9 bases between them. This CDR3 has 14 residues. The CDR3 nucleotides are TGTGCCAGTAGTATGGGACTCTCCTCCTACGAGCAGTACTTC. Encoded protein: CASSMGLSSYEQYF.

This chain uses TRBV5-1 with TRBJ1-3, with TRBD1 matching over 7 bases. Germline lookup yields CDR1 SGHRS and CDR2 YFSETQ. The junction had 3 bases not matched to a gene; V was cut back by 2 bases and J by 4 bases. The CDR3 contains 14 residues. The CDR3 protein is CASSFSGQGNTIYF. CDR3 sequence (DNA): TGCGCCAGCAGCTTTTCGGGACAGGGAAACACCATATATTTT.

The rearrangement uses TRBV5-8 and TRBJ1-5, with D perhaps matching TRBD1 (5 bases). This CDR3 region has 17 residues. Between the trimmed V and J ends, which lost 2 bases and 2 bases, there was a span of 17 bases. Germline V gene sequence: CDR1 SGHTS, CDR2 YDEGEE. This CDR3 is CASSFTGVGLGNQPQHF. The CDR3 coding sequence is TGTGCCAGCAGCTTTACGGGGGTTGGGTTAGGCAATCAGCCCCAGCATTTT. Together with reference TRBV5-8 and TRBJ1-5, the CDR3 gives the full variable domain: EAGVTQSPTHLIKTRGQQATLRCSPISGHTSVYWYQQALGLGLQFLLWYDEGEERNRGNFPPRFSGRQFPNYSSELNVNALELEDSALYLCASSFTGVGLGNQPQHFGDGTRLSIL.

This chain links TRBV12-3 or TRBV12-4 with TRBJ1-1, with a possible D match to TRBD1 (5 bases). The CDR3 totals 13 residues. V lost 6 bases and J lost 7, with 15 bases in between. In DNA, the CDR3 is TGTGCCAGCAGCCCCCGACAGATTAATGAAGCTTTCTTT. Its protein product is CASSPRQINEAFF.